The clone carrying this T cell receptor beta chain was recorded many times. The antigen remains undetermined. This sample stems from a study of T-cell reconstitution after alpha-beta-depleted transplantation in children. Using unique molecular identifiers, the investigators prepared the TCRbeta library. TCRdb re-analysed the PCR reads in MiXCR, keeping a single row per CDR3 protein. The data hold hundreds of thousands of distinct CDR3 sequences, with 7.5% to 9.5% observed a single time. This CDR3 is 15 amino acids long. The germline gives CDR1 KGHSH, CDR2 LQKENI. The V gene end was trimmed by 2 bases and the J gene end by 7 bases; junction bases not matched to a gene: 4. General study results and limits: Recipient T cells and thymic progenitors that survived gave rise to the high TCRbeta diversity observed at day 60 in some patients.

The sequence came from a male patient aged 10 to 17 who had a stem cell transplant for acute lymphoblastic leukemia, so the T cells may come from the graft donor. Sequenced material: PBMCs, mostly from graft donor cells, taken 180 days after TCRalphabeta/CD19-depleted stem cell transplant. V is TRBV18 and J is TRBJ1-5; 11 bases fit TRBD1. The CDR3, as DNA: TGTGCCAGCTCACCAACGGGACAGGGGGAACAGCCCCAGCATTTT. Residues: CASSPTGQGEQPQHF.